These 19 T cell receptor beta chains were all obtained from the same sample, sequenced in a study of T cell responses to AZD1222 COVID-19 vaccine. Some clones are missing from TCRdb's copy, which holds only in-frame ones; the method was immunoSEQ multiplex PCR. In the table there are approximately 170,000 clones, around 93% of which are singletons. The sample was peripheral blood, taken on day 0 of AZD1222 vaccination. These receptors all stem from an adult in good health.

This chain connects TRBV6-6 to TRBJ2-2, with TRBD1 matching over 10 bases. V lost 7 bases and J lost 3; bases outside the gene matches: 2. Germline V lookup: CDR1 MNHNY, CDR2 SVGAGI (reference sequence). The CDR3 has 14 residues. The CDR3 DNA reads as TGTGCCAGCACCGGACAGGGGGACACCGGGGAGCTGTTTTTT. As protein: CASTGQGDTGELFF.

The chain employs TRBV5-1 and TRBJ2-7; tentatively, D is TRBD2 (5 bases). The CDR3 runs to 13 residues. Germline CDR1 SGHRS, CDR2 YFSETQ. V lost 2 bases to trimming and J lost 2 bases, with 8 bases between them. This chain's CDR3 is CASSFDGTYEQYF. CDR3 nucleotide sequence: TGCGCCAGCAGCTTCGACGGGACCTACGAGCAGTACTTC.

The J gene is TRBJ1-1, the V gene TRBV12-3 or TRBV12-4; TRBD1 aligns across 7 bases. The CDR3 contains 13 residues. Germline trimming cut 5 bases from V and 4 bases from J; bases unmatched to any gene: 4. Here the CDR3 DNA reads TGTGCCAGCAGTCTCACAGGGGTCACTGAAGCTTTCTTT. Amino acids: CASSLTGVTEAFF.

V and J are TRBV5-1 and TRBJ2-6; tentatively, D is TRBD2 (5 bases). Trimming took 1 base from V and 0 from J, leaving 11 bases between them. The CDR3 has 17 amino acids. Germline-derived CDR1 and CDR2 are SGHRS and YFSETQ. The DNA for the CDR3 is TGCGCCAGCAGCTTGTACGAGGGTCCCTCTGGGGCCAACGTCCTGACTTTC. Translating gives CASSLYEGPSGANVLTF.

The genes are TRBV7-8 and TRBJ1-1; D gene unclear. Looked up from germline, CDR1 is SGHVS and CDR2 is FQNEAQ. The germline V and J ends were trimmed by 0 bases and 6 bases, with 8 bases remaining between them. The CDR3 spans 13 residues. As DNA, the CDR3 is TGTGCCAGCAGCTTAGCGAGGACGGCTGAAGCTTTCTTT. Its translation is CASSLARTAEAFF.

V is TRBV19 and J is TRBJ2-1; TRBD2 is a possible D gene (5 bases). CDR1 and CDR2 (germline): LNHDA, SQIVND (reference sequence). This CDR3 region has 15 residues. The V gene lost 5 bases and the J gene lost 5 bases, with 16 bases spanning the gap. CDR3 sequence reads: CASSPRRGRHNEQFF. CDR3 DNA sequence: TGTGCCAGTAGTCCCCGTAGAGGGAGACACAATGAGCAGTTCTTC.

The V gene is TRBV18, the J gene TRBJ2-4; perhaps D is TRBD1 or TRBD2 (6 bases each). The CDR3 runs to 15 residues. Germline values: CDR1 KGHSH, CDR2 LQKENI. V shed 6 bases and J shed 1 base, with 13 bases lying between them. The CDR3 protein is CASSPEGGAKNIQYF. Written as DNA, the CDR3 is TGTGCCAGCTCTCCCGAAGGGGGGGCCAAAAACATTCAGTACTTC.

The genes are TRBV5-4 and TRBJ2-5, with TRBD2 as a possible D gene (5 bases). Germline CDR1 reads SGHNT; CDR2 reads YYREEE (reference sequence). CDR3 size: 13 residues. V lost 1 base to trimming and J lost 5 bases, with 9 bases between them. The CDR3 coding sequence is TGTGCCAGCAGCTTGCCTAGCAGGGAGACCCAGTACTTC. Protein sequence: CASSLPSRETQYF.

Remarks on this clone: One end of the junction does not line up with germline, which may come from a read error. The V gene is TRBV6-1, the J gene TRBJ1-5; no reliable D call. The CDR3 sequence is 13 residues long. CDR1 MNHNS and CDR2 SASEGT come from the germline V gene. The CDR3 is CASSEAGLTQNHF. The CDR3 nucleotides are TGTGCCAGCAGTGAAGCCGGTCTGACACAGAATCACTTT.

The genes are TRBV29-1 and TRBJ2-3, with D tentatively TRBD1 (5 bases). CDR1 is SQVTM, CDR2 ANQGSEA, per germline. Trimming cost V 7 bases and J 1 base, with 9 bases left between them. The CDR3 runs 12 residues. Written as DNA, the CDR3 is TGCAGCGGGGTGGGGCGCACAGATACGCAGTATTTT. This translates into CSGVGRTDTQYF.

The rearrangement uses TRBV5-1 and TRBJ2-1; TRBD2 matches 11 bases. The CDR3 is 17 residues long. The germline CDR1 and CDR2 sequences are SGHRS and YFSETQ. J was trimmed by 0 bases and V by 2 bases; bases with no gene match: 4. Here the CDR3 reads CASSLGTSGFSYNEQFF. The CDR3 region has the DNA TGCGCCAGCAGCTTAGGGACTAGCGGATTCTCCTACAATGAGCAGTTCTTC. Full variable domain (remainder filled in from reference TRBV5-1 and TRBJ2-1): KAGVTQTPRYLIKTRGQQVTLSCSPISGHRSVSWYQQTPGQGLQFLFEYFSETQRNKGNFPGRFSGRQFSNSRSEMNVSTLELGDSALYLCASSLGTSGFSYNEQFFGPGTRLTVL.

The rearrangement links TRBV7-9 to TRBJ2-3, with 13 bases aligning to TRBD2. The CDR3 has 16 residues. V trimming: 7 bases; J trimming: 6 bases; junction bases outside the gene matches: 10. The germline V gene encodes CDR1 SEHNR and CDR2 FQNEAQ (reference sequence). Here the CDR3 DNA reads TGTGCCAGCACCAAGCCCGGACTAGCGGGAGCCGATACGCAGTATTTT. Its protein product is CASTKPGLAGADTQYF.

The V gene is TRBV6-6, the J gene TRBJ2-1; possible D gene TRBD2, 5 bases. V shed 6 bases and J shed 12 bases, with 36 bases lying between them. The CDR3 has 19 residues. The V gene's germline CDR1 is MNHNY and CDR2 SVGAGI (reference sequence). CDR3 in amino acids: CASRRLNLTRTRPVKSQFF. CDR3 coding DNA: TGTGCCAGCAGACGATTAAACCTAACCCGGACTCGCCCTGTGAAGTCGCAGTTCTTC.

The chain carries TRBV28 and TRBJ2-2, with 7 bases aligning to TRBD1. Germline V CDR1 and CDR2: MDHEN, SYDVKM. The junction had 8 bases not matched to a gene; V was cut back by 4 bases and J by 3 bases. The CDR3 has 16 residues. CDR3 sequence: CASSSKGQFYTGELFF. The CDR3 region has the DNA TGTGCCAGCAGTTCAAAGGGACAGTTTTACACCGGGGAGCTGTTTTTT.

This chain connects TRBV19 to TRBJ1-6, with D maybe TRBD1 (6 bases). Germline-derived CDR1 and CDR2 are LNHDA and SQIVND (reference sequence). Trimming removed 5 bases from V and 8 bases from J, with 16 bases in between. The CDR3 consists of 15 residues. For the CDR3, the DNA is TGTGCCAGTAGTCCACAGGGTATGGTGTATTCACCCCTCCACTTT. This gives the protein CASSPQGMVYSPLHF.

The chain links TRBV2 to TRBJ1-4, with D unclear. The germline CDR1 and CDR2 sequences are SNHLY and FYNNEI. The ends were cut back, 2 bases at V and 4 bases at J, with 11 bases in the middle. This CDR3 has 15 amino acids. CDR3 sequence: CASSESLRVNEKLFF. The CDR3 coding sequence is TGTGCCAGCAGTGAATCATTGAGAGTTAATGAAAAACTGTTTTTT. Variable domain in full (rest from reference TRBV2 and TRBJ1-4): EPEVTQTPSHQVTQMGQEVILRCVPISNHLYFYWYRQILGQKVEFLVSFYNNEISEKSEIFDDQFSVERPDGSNFTLKIRSTKLEDSAMYFCASSESLRVNEKLFFGSGTQLSVL.

The V and J genes are TRBV11-1 and TRBJ1-1; D unresolved. The CDR3 has 13 amino acids. V gave up 6 bases and J gave up 2 bases, with 10 bases separating them. Germline V gene sequence: CDR1 SGHAT, CDR2 FQDESV (reference sequence). The CDR3: CASRGKGNTEAFF. Written as DNA, the CDR3 is TGTGCCAGCAGGGGAAAGGGTAACACTGAAGCTTTCTTT.

This sequence joins TRBV6-5 and TRBJ2-5, with TRBD1 identical over 9 bases. This CDR3 has 14 amino acids. J was trimmed by 2 bases and V by 6 bases; bases with no gene match: 4. Germline V gene data show CDR1 as MNHEY and CDR2 as SVGAGI. CDR3 in amino acids: CASRPGTGQETQYF. CDR3 DNA: TGTGCCAGCAGGCCTGGGACAGGGCAAGAGACCCAGTACTTC.

The gene calls are TRBV2 and TRBJ1-4; D is ambiguous. CDR3 size: 14 residues. Trimming pared 7 bases from V and 6 bases from J, leaving 15 bases between. The germline V gene has CDR1 SNHLY and CDR2 FYNNEI. CDR3 DNA sequence: TGTGCCAGCATAGAGAGTAGGAGTTATGAAAAACTGTTTTTT. As protein: CASIESRSYEKLFF.